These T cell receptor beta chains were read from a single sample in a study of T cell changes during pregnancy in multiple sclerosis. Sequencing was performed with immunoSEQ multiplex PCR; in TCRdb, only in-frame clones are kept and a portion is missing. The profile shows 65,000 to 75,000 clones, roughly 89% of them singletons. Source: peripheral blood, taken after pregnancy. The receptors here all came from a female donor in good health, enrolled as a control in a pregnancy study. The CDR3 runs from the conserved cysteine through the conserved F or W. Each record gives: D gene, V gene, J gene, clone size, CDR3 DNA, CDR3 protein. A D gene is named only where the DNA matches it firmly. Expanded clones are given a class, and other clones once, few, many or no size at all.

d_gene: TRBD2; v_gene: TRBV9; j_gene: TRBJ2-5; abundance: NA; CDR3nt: TGTGCCAGCAGCCCTGGGACTAGCGGGAGGGCCGAGACAGAGACCCAGTACTTC; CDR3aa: CASSPGTSGRAETETQYF
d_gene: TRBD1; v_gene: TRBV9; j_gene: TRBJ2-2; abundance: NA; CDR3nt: TGTGCCAGCAGCGCAACCGGGACAGCCCTTACCGGGGAGCTGTTTTTT; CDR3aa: CASSATGTALTGELFF
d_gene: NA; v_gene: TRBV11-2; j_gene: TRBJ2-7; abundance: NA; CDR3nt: TGTGCCAGCACCTGGGGGGTGTCTAATTCCAACGAGCAGTACTTC; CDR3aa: CASTWGVSNSNEQYF
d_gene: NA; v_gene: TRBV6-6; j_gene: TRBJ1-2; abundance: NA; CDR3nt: TGTGCCAGCAGTTACACGACAGATGAGGGCTACACCTTC; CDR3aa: CASSYTTDEGYTF
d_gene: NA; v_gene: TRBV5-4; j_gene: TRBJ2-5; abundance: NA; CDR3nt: TGTGCCAGCAGCTTGGGTGGAGGAGGACGCCTAGACGGGACCCAGTACTTC; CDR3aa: CASSLGGGGRLDGTQYF
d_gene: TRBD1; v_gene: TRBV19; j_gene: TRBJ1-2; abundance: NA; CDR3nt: TGTGCCAGTAGAACGGACAGGGGGACCGCTGGCTACACCTTC; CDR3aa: CASRTDRGTAGYTF
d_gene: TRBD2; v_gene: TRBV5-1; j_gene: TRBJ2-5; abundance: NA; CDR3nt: TGCGCCAGCAGCTTGATAGCGGGGGGTCTAGAGACCCAGTACTTC; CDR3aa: CASSLIAGGLETQYF
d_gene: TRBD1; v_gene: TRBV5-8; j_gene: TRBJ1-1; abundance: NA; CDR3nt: TGTGCCAGCAGCTTGTCGCGACAGGGTATGAACACTGAAGCTTTCTTT; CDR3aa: CASSLSRQGMNTEAFF
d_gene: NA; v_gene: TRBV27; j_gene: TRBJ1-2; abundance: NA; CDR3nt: TGTGCCAGCAGTTTATCATACGGCGACTCCTATGGCTACACCTTC; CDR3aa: CASSLSYGDSYGYTF
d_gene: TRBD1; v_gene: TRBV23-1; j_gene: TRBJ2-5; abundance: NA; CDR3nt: TGCGCCAGCGGGACAGGGGGCCAAGAGACCCAGTACTTC; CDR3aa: CASGTGGQETQYF
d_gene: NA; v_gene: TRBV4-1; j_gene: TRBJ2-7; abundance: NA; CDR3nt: TGCGCCAGCAGCCACCCCAGGGGGGACTCCCCCTACGAGCAGTACTTC; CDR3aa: CASSHPRGDSPYEQYF
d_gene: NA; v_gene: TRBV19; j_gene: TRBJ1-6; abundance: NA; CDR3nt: TGTGCCAGTAGTACATACAGGGTTTTGGATAATTCACCCCTCCACTTT; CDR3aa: CASSTYRVLDNSPLHF
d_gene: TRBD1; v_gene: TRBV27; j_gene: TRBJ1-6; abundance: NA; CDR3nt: TGTGCCAGCAATAAGGGGTCAGGGGGCAATTCACCCCTCCACTTT; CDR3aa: CASNKGSGGNSPLHF
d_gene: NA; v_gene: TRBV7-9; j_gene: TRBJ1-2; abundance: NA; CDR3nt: TGTGCCAGCAGCTTAGAACCTCGGTTAACTAACTATGGCTACACCTTC; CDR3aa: CASSLEPRLTNYGYTF
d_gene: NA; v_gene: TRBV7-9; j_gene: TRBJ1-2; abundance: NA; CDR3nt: TGTGCCAGCAGCTCTCGGGGGGACAACTATGGCTACACCTTC; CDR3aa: CASSSRGDNYGYTF
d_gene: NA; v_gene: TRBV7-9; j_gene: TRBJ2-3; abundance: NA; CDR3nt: TGTGCCAGCAGCTTAGCGGCGGGGTCCACGGATACGCAGTATTTT; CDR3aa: CASSLAAGSTDTQYF
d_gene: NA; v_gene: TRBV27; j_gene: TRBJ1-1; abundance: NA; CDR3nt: TGTGCCAGCAGTTACAGGACAGCCACTGAAGCTTTCTTT; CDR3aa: CASSYRTATEAFF
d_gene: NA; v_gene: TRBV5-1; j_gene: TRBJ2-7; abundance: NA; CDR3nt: TGCGCCAGCAGCGCCGACAGGATCTACGAGCAGTACTTC; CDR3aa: CASSADRIYEQYF
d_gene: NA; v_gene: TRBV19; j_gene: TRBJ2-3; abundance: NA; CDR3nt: TGTGCCAGTAAACCACTAGCTGAGGGCACAGATACGCAGTATTTT; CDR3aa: CASKPLAEGTDTQYF
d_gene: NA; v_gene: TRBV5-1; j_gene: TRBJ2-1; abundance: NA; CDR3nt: TGCGCCAGCGGTAACGGGGGATACAATGAGCAGTTCTTC; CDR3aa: CASGNGGYNEQFF
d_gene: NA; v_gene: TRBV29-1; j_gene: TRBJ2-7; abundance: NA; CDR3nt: TGCAGTTACTTGGCGGGGCCCGACGAGCAGTACTTC; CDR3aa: CSYLAGPDEQYF
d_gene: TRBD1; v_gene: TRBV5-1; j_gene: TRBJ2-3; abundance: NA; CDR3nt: TGCGCCAGCAGCTCGGGACAGCGCACAGATACGCAGTATTTT; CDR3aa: CASSSGQRTDTQYF
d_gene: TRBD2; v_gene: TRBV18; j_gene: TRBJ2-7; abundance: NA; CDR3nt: TGTGCCAGCTCACCAAATAGCGGGAGCCACGAGCAGTACTTC; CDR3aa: CASSPNSGSHEQYF
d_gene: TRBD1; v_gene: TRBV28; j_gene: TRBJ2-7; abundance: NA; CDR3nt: TGTGCCAGCAGTCTCAGGGACAGCGACGAGCAGTACTTC; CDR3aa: CASSLRDSDEQYF
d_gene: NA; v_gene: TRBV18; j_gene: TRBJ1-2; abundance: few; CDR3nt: TGTGCCAGCTCACCGGAACTAAACTATGGCTACACCTTC; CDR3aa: CASSPELNYGYTF
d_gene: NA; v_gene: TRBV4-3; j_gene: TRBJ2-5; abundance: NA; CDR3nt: TGCGCCAGCAGCCAAGATCTGACGGGGGAAGGAGAGACCCAGTACTTC; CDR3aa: CASSQDLTGEGETQYF
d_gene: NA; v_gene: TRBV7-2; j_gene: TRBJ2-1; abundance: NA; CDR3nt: TGTGCCAGCAGCTTAGGACCGGGTATGAATGAGCAGTTCTTC; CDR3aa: CASSLGPGMNEQFF
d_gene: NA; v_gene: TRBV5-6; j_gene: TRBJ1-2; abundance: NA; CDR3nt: TGTGCCAGCAGCTTGCCGGGCTATGGCTACACCTTC; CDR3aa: CASSLPGYGYTF
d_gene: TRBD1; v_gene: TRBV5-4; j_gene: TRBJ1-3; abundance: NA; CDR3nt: TGTGCCAGCAGCAGGGACAGGGGTGGAAACACCATATATTTT; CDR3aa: CASSRDRGGNTIYF
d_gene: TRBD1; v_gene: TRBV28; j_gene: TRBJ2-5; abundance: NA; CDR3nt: TGTGCCAGCAGTTTAGCGGGACAGGGGGCAGGGGAGACCCAGTACTTC; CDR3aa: CASSLAGQGAGETQYF
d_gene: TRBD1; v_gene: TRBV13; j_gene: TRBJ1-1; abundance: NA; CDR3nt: TGTGCCAGCAGCACAGGACAGGGGTTCACTGAAGCTTTCTTT; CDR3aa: CASSTGQGFTEAFF
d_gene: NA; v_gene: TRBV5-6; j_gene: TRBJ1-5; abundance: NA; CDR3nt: TGTGCCAGCAGAGAGGGTGGTAGCAATCAGCCCCAGCATTTT; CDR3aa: CASREGGSNQPQHF
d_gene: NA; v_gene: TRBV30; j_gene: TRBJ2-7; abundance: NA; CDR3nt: TGTGCCTGGAGTGTACTACAGGACTCCTACGAGCAGTACTTC; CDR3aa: CAWSVLQDSYEQYF
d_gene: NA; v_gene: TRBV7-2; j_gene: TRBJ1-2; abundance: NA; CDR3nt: TGTGCCAGCAGCTTAGGCGAGGGCCAGAGCCCATATGGCTACACCTTC; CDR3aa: CASSLGEGQSPYGYTF
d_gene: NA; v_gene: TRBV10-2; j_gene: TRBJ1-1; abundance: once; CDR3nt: TGCGCCAGCACAAGGATTCGGGGAGGGAATACTGAAGCTTTCTTT; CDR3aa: CASTRIRGGNTEAFF
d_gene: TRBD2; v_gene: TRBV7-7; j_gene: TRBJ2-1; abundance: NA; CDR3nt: TGTGCTAGCAGCACGGGACTAGCGGGAGGATACAATGAGCAGTTCTTC; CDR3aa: CASSTGLAGGYNEQFF
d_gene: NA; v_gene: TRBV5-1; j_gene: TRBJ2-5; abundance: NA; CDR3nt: TGCGCCAGCAGCTTGTATACAGGGCGGCAAGAGACCCAGTACTTC; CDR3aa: CASSLYTGRQETQYF
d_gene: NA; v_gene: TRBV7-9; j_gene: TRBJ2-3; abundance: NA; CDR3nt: TGTGCCAGCAGCTCCCCCGCGGGGCTAGCAGATACGCAGTATTTT; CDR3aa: CASSSPAGLADTQYF
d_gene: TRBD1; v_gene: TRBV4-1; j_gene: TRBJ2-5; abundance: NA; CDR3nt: TGCGCCAGCGACTCGGGACAGGGGAACCGAGAGACCCAGTACTTC; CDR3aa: CASDSGQGNRETQYF
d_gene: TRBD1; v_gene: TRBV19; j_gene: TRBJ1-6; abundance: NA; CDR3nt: TGTGCCAGTAGTAAACAGGGGAAGGTTAATTCACCCCTCCACTTT; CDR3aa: CASSKQGKVNSPLHF
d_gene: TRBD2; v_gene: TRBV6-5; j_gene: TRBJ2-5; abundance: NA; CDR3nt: TGTGCCAGCAGTCTGACTAGCGGATGGGAGACCCAGTACTTC; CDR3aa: CASSLTSGWETQYF
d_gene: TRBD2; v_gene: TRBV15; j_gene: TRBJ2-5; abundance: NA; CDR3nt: TGTGCCACCAGCAGAGATTCCCAGGTGCGGGGGGAGACCCAGTACTTC; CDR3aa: CATSRDSQVRGETQYF
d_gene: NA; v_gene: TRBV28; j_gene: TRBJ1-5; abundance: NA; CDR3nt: TGTGCCAGCACCTACGGGACACTTAGCAATCAGCCCCAGCATTTT; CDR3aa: CASTYGTLSNQPQHF
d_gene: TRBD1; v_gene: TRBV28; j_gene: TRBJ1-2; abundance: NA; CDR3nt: TGTGTCACCCACAGGGGGCCTAACTATGGCTACACCTTC; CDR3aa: CVTHRGPNYGYTF